Each of the 10 T cell receptor beta chains below was sequenced from the same sample in a study of T cells in Graves' hyperthyroidism and ophthalmopathy. RNA transcripts provided the source from which TCR beta CDR3 regions were amplified. The primer set for the first-round RT-PCR of the TCR CDR3 was HTBI. TCRdb recomputed calls from the multiplex PCR reads with MiXCR, one row per CDR3 protein. The sample holds fewer than 650,000 distinct CDR3 sequences, 11% to 15% seen once. The sequencing input was blood. These receptors were collected from a woman between 40 and 50 years old with Graves' hyperthyroidism.

In its sample, this clonotype was seen many times. CDR3 protein: CASTKYNEQFF. The CDR3 coding sequence is TGTGCCAGCACAAAGTACAATGAGCAGTTCTTC. V and J are TRBV2 and TRBJ2-1; D is undetermined. With 7 bases removed from V and 4 bases from J, the gap between germline ends came to 5 bases. The germline V gene has CDR1 SNHLY and CDR2 FYNNEI. This CDR3 contains 11 residues.

The chain joins TRBV3-1 to TRBJ2-5; TRBD1 might be the D (5 bases). The CDR3 has 15 residues. Germline CDR1 reads LGHDT; CDR2 reads YNNKEL (reference sequence). V was shortened by 0 bases and J by 10 bases, with 18 bases between the two germline ends. In DNA form, the CDR3 reads TGTGCCAGCAGCCAAGAAGGGGTCAGGGCCGGAATCCAGTACTTC. As protein: CASSQEGVRAGIQYF.

This clonotype was observed many times. The chain recombines TRBV7-2 with TRBJ2-3; the D is unclear. CDR1 and CDR2 (germline): SGHTA, FQGNSA. The ends were cut back, 1 base at V and 2 bases at J, with 4 bases in the middle. This CDR3 is 13 amino acids long. The CDR3: CASSLGYTDTQYF. The CDR3 DNA sequence: TGTGCCAGCAGCTTAGGTTACACAGATACGCAGTATTTT. The complete variable domain, with remaining parts taken from reference TRBV7-2 and TRBJ2-3, reads GAGVSQSPSNKVTEKGKDVELRCDPISGHTALYWYRQSLGQGLEFLIYFQGNSAPDKSGLPSDRFSAERTGGSVSTLTIQRTQQEDSAVYLCASSLGYTDTQYFGPGTRLTVL.

V gene TRBV12-3 or TRBV12-4 combines with J gene TRBJ1-5; D is undetermined. The V end lost 2 bases, the J end lost 4 bases, and 6 bases lay between the germline ends. This CDR3 is 13 amino acids long. The CDR3 DNA sequence: TGTGCCAGCAGTTTACGGTTTAATCAGCCCCAGCATTTT. Its translation: CASSLRFNQPQHF.

With respect to this clonotype: The junction does not match germline at one end; this may be a read error. The chain recombines TRBV29-1 with TRBJ2-7; 7 positions agree with TRBD1. The CDR3 has 11 amino acids. The germline CDR1 and CDR2 sequences are SQVTM and ANQGSEA. The CDR3 DNA reads TGCAGCGTAGGGGGCTCCGACGAGCAGTACTTC. It yields the protein CSVGGSDEQYF.

This clonotype was counted many times. V and J are TRBV7-2 and TRBJ2-7; D remains unclear. Deletions cut 1 base from V and 6 bases from J, with 10 bases between. The CDR3 has 13 amino acids. From germline, CDR1 is SGHTA and CDR2 FQGNSA. The CDR3 here is CASSLVVVREQYF. DNA of the CDR3: TGTGCCAGCAGCTTAGTAGTGGTTCGCGAGCAGTACTTC.

This clonotype was seen ten or more times. The J gene is TRBJ2-1, the V gene TRBV24-1; tentatively, D is TRBD1 (6 bases). V lost 4 bases to trimming and J lost 1 base, with 22 bases between them. The CDR3 sequence is 19 residues long. Per germline, CDR1 KGHDR and CDR2 SFDVKD. CDR3 sequence reads: CATSEPTGTQGFSYNEQFF. As DNA, the CDR3 is TGTGCCACCAGTGAGCCAACCGGGACACAAGGTTTTTCCTACAATGAGCAGTTCTTC.

This rearrangement joins TRBV5-1 to TRBJ2-3; no clear D. This CDR3 is 15 amino acids long. The germline CDR1 and CDR2 sequences are SGHRS and YFSETQ. V shed 3 bases and J shed 0 bases, with 11 bases lying between them. CDR3 in DNA: TGCGCCAGCAGCTCATCCTGGGAAAGCACAGATACGCAGTATTTT. Translation: CASSSSWESTDTQYF.

Only a few counts were recorded for this clonotype. This chain links TRBV28 with TRBJ2-7, with TRBD2 matching over 13 bases. Per the germline V gene, CDR1 is MDHEN and CDR2 is SYDVKM. This CDR3 spans 16 amino acids. The V and J ends lost 2 bases and 4 bases, in that order; junction bases with no gene match: 5. This CDR3 is CASSLLRTSGSYEQYF. As DNA, the CDR3 is TGTGCCAGCAGTTTACTCCGGACTAGCGGGAGTTACGAGCAGTACTTC.

Points on this clonotype: Given a much more abundant clone one base away, this may be a read error. The V call is TRBV20-1, the J call TRBJ2-3, with 9 bases identical to TRBD2. CDR3 length: 13 residues. From germline, CDR1 is DFQATT and CDR2 SNEGSKA (reference sequence). The CDR3 reads CGARLAGTDTQYF. Written as DNA, the CDR3 is TGCGGTGCTCGACTAGCGGGCACAGATACGCAGTATTTT.